This T cell receptor (beta chain) was identified during a study of tumor-infiltrating lymphocytes in primary liver carcinoma. RNA isolated from unsorted whole blood supplied the blood RNA, with germline DNA also extracted. A constant-region primer served to make TCR beta cDNA from about 0.5 ug total RNA. Slightly modified ARM-PCR, run as three nested multiplex PCR rounds, produced the TCR beta libraries. TCRdb re-called the multiplex PCR reads through MiXCR, storing one row per CDR3 protein. The sample contains approximately 320,000 distinct CDR3 sequences, approximately 58% of which appear only once. Remarks on this clonotype: A clone one base away is much larger, so this may be a read error.

Sequencing was performed on peripheral blood. This TCR was sampled from a woman aged 30 to 39 with primary liver carcinoma and hepatitis B virus infection.

CDR3 in DNA: TGCGCCAGCAGCCAAGAACCGACAGAGGGGCTCACCGGGGAGCTGTTTTTT. It yields the protein CASSQEPTEGLTGELFF. V gene TRBV4-1 combines with J gene TRBJ2-2; D possibly matches TRBD1 or TRBD2 (5 bases each). This CDR3 spans 17 amino acids. V was cut by 0 bases and J by 4 bases, with 15 bases left in between. Germline lookup yields CDR1 MGHRA and CDR2 YSYEKL.